The T cell receptor beta chain described here comes from a study of blood T cell repertoires in COVID-19 (dated by TCRdb to the early 2020s). Context from the whole study: Samples covering the acute and convalescent phases of COVID-19 were provided by collaborators in the United States, Italy and Spain. The material from the prospective study consisted of cDNA or gDNA derived from T cells, B-cell-depleted T cells, or PBMCs. HLA class I and class II types, where available, came from metadata supplied by the sample provider rather than from assay-based typing. The dataset comprised deeply sampled blood TCRbeta repertoires from subjects exposed to, actively infected with, or recovered from COVID-19. The samples were drawn from the first 160 participants of the ongoing ImmuneRACE study and from some 1,300 subjects provided by 6 global collaborators. A de-identified subject ID, COVID-19 status, age in years and sex were almost always included in the sample metadata. The repertoires were released in a freely available public database intended as a resource for research on the immune response to SARS-CoV-2.

CDR1 and CDR2 are drawn from the germline V gene (reference sequence): LNHNV, YYDKDF. CDR3 length: 15 amino acids, cysteine to phenylalanine. Left in the record is the CDR3 DNA by itself, 45 bases read in frame from the first base. V loses 0 bases of germline sequence and J loses 3 bases, and the interval between the two ends is 6 bases. Results and caveats for the whole study, not just this receptor: Clinical and demographic metadata were provided uncurated, with the amount varying by source and participant.

The immunoSEQ Assay, a bias-controlled multiplex PCR, was used to amplify TCRbeta CDR3 regions from genomic DNA. Turning to the authors' computational methods: The number of nucleated cells in each sample was estimated from the amplification of reference gene primers within the assay. To quantify the absolute abundance of each unique TCRbeta CDR3 rearrangement, sequence reads were collapsed and filtered. For each sample, productive Simpson clonality was calculated by taking the square root of Simpson's diversity index across productive rearrangements. Imported from immuneACCESS, the table was reduced by TCRdb to in-frame sequences with V and J called. These copies leave out some clones; in studies compared against another copy, an unresolved V gene accounts for under half, and the cause of the remainder is not known. V and J calls plus clone size are reproduced from that table; the DNA served to infer D and trimming. The sample table lists some 150,000 clones, approximately 90% of them with a count of one. Jointly, the top ten make up under 2.5% of the sample.

Collaborating institutions collected whole blood in K2EDTA tubes following their own protocols. For TCRbeta analysis, collaborator samples were shipped as frozen whole blood, as isolated PBMCs, or as DNA extracted from either sample type. In regard to this clone: The antigen it recognizes is unknown. No base quality information exists; no much larger clone differs at one position.

The source of this sequence is a woman in her 70s with acute or convalescent COVID-19. Recombination joined TRBV15 with TRBJ1-6; no D gene call is confident. The source material was peripheral blood. The DNA reads TGTGCCACCAGCAGAGATCAAAACTATAATTCACCCCTCCACTTT. Its protein reads: CATSRDQNYNSPLHF.